What follows is one T cell receptor (beta chain) and its context. The CDR3 consists of 15 residues. CDR1 and CDR2 (germline): MDHEN, SYDVKM. Trimming at V came to 4 bases and at J to 4 bases, leaving 4 bases not matched to a gene. This sample stems from a study of T-cell reconstitution after alpha-beta-depleted transplantation in children. Unique molecular identifiers were incorporated when the TCRbeta library was constructed. TCRdb re-derived calls from the PCR reads in MiXCR, one entry per CDR3 protein. The sample lists about 610,000 distinct CDR3 sequences, about 10% seen once, with about 4.3% in the top ten.

The receptor was derived from a human donor who donated a stem cell graft to a child with acute myeloid leukemia. The V gene is TRBV28, the J gene TRBJ1-5, with 10 bases identical to TRBD1. The material was PBMCs from the stem cell graft donor, obtained from the stem cell graft. The CDR3 reads CASSWTGGANQPQHF. The CDR3 DNA sequence: TGTGCCAGCAGTTGGACAGGGGGAGCTAATCAGCCCCAGCATTTT.